The next 19 T cell receptor beta chains were all read from a single sample in a study of T cell responses to AZD1222 COVID-19 vaccine. Libraries were prepared by immunoSEQ multiplex PCR; TCRdb keeps only in-frame clonotypes and omits some of them. This sample yields more than 100,000 clones, of which about 90% are seen a single time; 7.6% belongs to the top ten. This material consisted of peripheral blood, taken on day 0 of AZD1222 vaccination. The receptors shown here come from an adult in good health.

The chain joins TRBV24-1 to TRBJ1-2; 8 nucleotides line up with TRBD1. This CDR3 spans 12 amino acids. V lost 5 bases and J lost 6; bases outside the gene matches: 1. Germline values: CDR1 KGHDR, CDR2 SFDVKD. This CDR3 is CATSAGGNGYTF. CDR3 nucleotide sequence: TGTGCCACCAGTGCAGGGGGCAATGGCTACACCTTC.

The chain combines TRBV5-6 with TRBJ1-1, with D unclear. In germline, CDR1 is SGHDT, CDR2 YYEEEE. V was shortened by 6 bases and J by 6 bases, with 15 bases between the two germline ends. This CDR3 spans 13 amino acids. The CDR3 reads CASTPGTEPEAFF. The CDR3, as DNA: TGTGCCAGCACCCCCGGCACTGAACCTGAAGCTTTCTTT.

V and J are TRBV11-2 and TRBJ2-1; no firm D call. The germline gives CDR1 SGHAT, CDR2 FQNNGV. The V end lost 4 bases, the J end lost 8 bases, and 15 bases lay between the germline ends. This CDR3 has 14 amino acids. CDR3 sequence: CASSSRALGDEQFF. The DNA of the CDR3 is TGTGCCAGCAGCTCCCGGGCCCTAGGAGATGAGCAGTTCTTC.

The chain combines TRBV5-1 with TRBJ2-3, with 11 bases lining up with TRBD2. With V trimmed by 4 bases and J by 4 bases, 11 bases remained unmatched. The CDR3 contains 17 residues. Germline V gene lookup returns CDR1 SGHRS and CDR2 YFSETQ. The CDR3 sequence: CASSTGLAGMFADTQYF. The CDR3 DNA follows: TGCGCCAGCAGCACCGGACTAGCGGGCATGTTTGCAGATACGCAGTATTTT.

The gene calls are TRBV19 and TRBJ1-3; 9 positions agree with TRBD1. Germline loops: CDR1 LNHDA, CDR2 SQIVND (reference sequence). This CDR3 comprises 18 residues. V dropped 9 bases and J dropped 0; count of bases not matched to a gene: 15. The chain's CDR3 is CASALRGTGYTSGNTIYF. In DNA, the CDR3 is TGTGCCAGCGCCCTGCGGGGGACAGGGTATACCTCTGGAAACACCATATATTTT.

The rearrangement joins TRBV14 to TRBJ1-2; D uncertain. Germline values: CDR1 SGHDN, CDR2 FVKESK. V lost 0 bases and J 8 bases, leaving 7 bases between the germline ends. There are 12 residues in the CDR3. The CDR3 is CASSQEWEGYTF. The CDR3 bases are TGTGCCAGCAGCCAAGAGTGGGAAGGCTACACCTTC.

This clone was counted only a few times. A junction end diverges from the germline sequence, so it may reflect a read error. The chain links TRBV7-7 to TRBJ2-7; a possible D gene is TRBD2 (6 bases). Germline V gives CDR1 SSHAT, CDR2 FNYEAQ (reference sequence). The length of the CDR3 is 13 residues. In DNA form, the CDR3 reads TGTGCTAGCAGCTTAGGGCGCGGGAACGAGCAGTACTTC. It yields the protein CASSLGRGNEQYF.

This clone showed up just once. The CDR3 spells CASRNTGKEEQYF. In DNA form, the CDR3 reads TGTGCCAGCAGAAATACAGGGAAGGAGGAGCAGTACTTC. This chain joins TRBV5-6 and TRBJ2-7, with D perhaps TRBD1 (6 bases). Germline CDR1 SGHDT, CDR2 YYEEEE. The CDR3 extends over 13 amino acids. V was clipped by 5 bases and J by 7 bases, with 16 bases between them.

The chain employs TRBV6-6 and TRBJ1-2; D unclear. The CDR3 consists of 12 residues. The ends were cut back, 0 bases at V and 4 bases at J, with 3 bases in the middle. CDR1 and CDR2 from the germline V gene are MNHNY and SVGAGI (reference sequence). In nucleotides, the CDR3 is TGTGCCAGCAGTTACTCCTTCTATGGCTACACCTTC. This gives the protein CASSYSFYGYTF.

The rearrangement joins TRBV7-2 to TRBJ1-3; possible D gene TRBD1, 6 bases. The CDR3 has 14 residues. Looked up from germline, CDR1 is SGHTA and CDR2 is FQGNSA. Trimming pared 2 bases from V and 4 bases from J, leaving 9 bases between. The CDR3 DNA is TGTGCCAGCAGCTTAAACAGGGCGGGAAACACCATATATTTT. Amino acid sequence: CASSLNRAGNTIYF.

The rearrangement links TRBV19 to TRBJ2-2; 7 positions agree with TRBD2. V shed 4 bases and J 5 bases; nucleotides not matched to a gene: 13. The CDR3 is made up of 17 amino acids. The germline V gene encodes CDR1 LNHDA and CDR2 SQIVND (reference sequence). CDR3 region: CASSTSRRGSETGELFF. The CDR3 DNA sequence: TGTGCCAGTAGTACCTCTAGGCGCGGGAGTGAGACCGGGGAGCTGTTTTTT. Combining the CDR3 with reference TRBV19 and TRBJ2-2 gives the whole variable domain DGGITQSPKYLFRKEGQNVTLSCEQNLNHDAMYWYRQDPGQGLRLIYYSQIVNDFQKGDIAEGYSVSREKKESFPLTVTSAQKNPTAFYLCASSTSRRGSETGELFFGEGSRLTVL.

The chain combines TRBV5-1 with TRBJ1-3; perhaps TRBD1 as D (6 bases). CDR1 is SGHRS, CDR2 YFSETQ, per germline. V was trimmed by 4 bases and J by 0 bases, leaving 11 bases between them. CDR3 size: 15 residues. CDR3 bases: TGCGCCAGCAGCACGACAGGTAACTCTGGAAACACCATATATTTT. It translates to CASSTTGNSGNTIYF.

The V gene is TRBV11-3, the J gene TRBJ2-4; possible D gene TRBD1, 6 bases. In germline, CDR1 is SGHNT, CDR2 YENEEA. V shed 4 bases and J shed 3 bases, with 16 bases lying between them. This CDR3 spans 16 amino acids. CDR3 DNA sequence: TGTGCCAGCAGCTGGTCGTTCGTACAGGGCAAAAACATTCAGTACTTC. It encodes CASSWSFVQGKNIQYF.

The rearrangement joins TRBV27 to TRBJ2-1; D might be TRBD1 (5 bases). V lost 3 bases, J lost 8 bases, and 14 bases lay in between. CDR3 length: 14 residues. Per the germline V gene, CDR1 is MNHEY and CDR2 is SMNVEV (reference sequence). The CDR3 coding sequence is TGTGCCAGCAGTTTCGTCGACAGAGGCCATGAGCAGTTCTTC. Residues: CASSFVDRGHEQFF.

The chain employs TRBV29-1 and TRBJ2-5; 12 bases fit TRBD1. Germline CDR1 reads SQVTM; CDR2 reads ANQGSEA. The CDR3 sequence is 14 residues long. Losses at the gene ends were 7 bases for V and 5 bases for J; bases not matched to a gene: 8. The CDR3 sequence: CSAAGQGARETQYF. The CDR3 DNA reads as TGCAGCGCCGCGGGACAGGGGGCGCGGGAGACCCAGTACTTC.

To note about this clone: Other DNA sequences within the sample encode an identical CDR3. The chain joins TRBV5-1 to TRBJ2-7, with 10 bases fitting TRBD1. V shed 3 bases and J 2 bases; nucleotides not matched to a gene: 2. Per the germline V gene, CDR1 is SGHRS and CDR2 is YFSETQ. There are 14 residues in the CDR3. The CDR3 DNA is TGCGCCAGCAGCTCCGGACAGGGGGCCTACGAGCAGTACTTC. This translates into CASSSGQGAYEQYF. The variable domain in full, completed from reference TRBV5-1 and TRBJ2-7, reads KAGVTQTPRYLIKTRGQQVTLSCSPISGHRSVSWYQQTPGQGLQFLFEYFSETQRNKGNFPGRFSGRQFSNSRSEMNVSTLELGDSALYLCASSSGQGAYEQYFGPGTRLTVT.

The V call is TRBV30, the J call TRBJ2-7; no clear D gene. There are 12 residues in the CDR3. The germline V gene has CDR1 GTSNPN and CDR2 SVGIG (reference sequence). V shed 3 bases and J shed 6 bases, with 12 bases lying between them. The CDR3 is CAWSSRPTEQYF. The CDR3 region has the DNA TGTGCCTGGAGCTCCCGCCCTACCGAGCAGTACTTC.

This clone was seen a few times. The J gene is TRBJ2-7, the V gene TRBV11-2; a weak D match, TRBD2 (6 bases). V shed 4 bases and J shed 3 bases, with 13 bases lying between them. The CDR3 runs to 14 residues. Germline V gives CDR1 SGHAT, CDR2 FQNNGV. The CDR3 bases are TGTGCCAGCAGCTCGACTAGTTGGGGCTACGAGCAGTACTTC. Its translation is CASSSTSWGYEQYF.

The rearrangement links TRBV2 to TRBJ1-5, with D hard to call. The CDR3 contains 15 residues. Germline assignment: CDR1 SNHLY and CDR2 FYNNEI. V lost 6 bases and J 0 bases, leaving 12 bases between the germline ends. CDR3: CASRLTGVSNQPQHF. In nucleotides, the CDR3 is TGTGCCAGCAGACTAACGGGAGTTAGCAATCAGCCCCAGCATTTT.